This TCR beta chain was recovered during a study of cytomegalovirus exposure and HLA in healthy donors. In the PCR, 60 Vbeta and 13 Jbeta primers were used. Produced via immunoSEQ multiplex PCR; TCRdb's table is partial and in-frame only. The data hold roughly 99,000 clones, with around 77% observed a single time. The V segment lost 4 bases and the J segment 4 bases; nucleotides outside the gene matches: 2. This CDR3 region has 14 residues. From germline, CDR1 is SEHNR and CDR2 FQNEAQ (reference sequence). This clonotype was obtained from a male donor in good health and CMV-seronegative. The V and J genes are TRBV7-9 and TRBJ2-3; 10 bases fit TRBD2. The sequencing sample was made of PBMCs. The CDR3 DNA is TGTGCCAGCAGCTCTAGCGGGAGTTCAGATACGCAGTATTTT. Amino acids: CASSSSGSSDTQYF.